The source of this TCR beta chain is a study of early T cells in non-severe SARS-CoV-2 infection. In the study overall: Unsorted whole blood bulk RNA was sequenced, with unpaired chains.

MiXCR was run by TCRdb on the 5' RACE reads, yielding one entry per CDR3 protein. Here the sample spans some 33,000 distinct CDR3 sequences, under 6% being singletons. This clonotype appeared many times. Trimming shortened V by 4 bases and J by 2 bases, and 15 bases separated the two germline ends. The CDR3 runs 14 residues. The germline V gene encodes CDR1 GTSNPN and CDR2 SVGIG (reference sequence). The rearrangement links TRBV30 to TRBJ2-7; TRBD1 or TRBD2 may be the D gene (7 bases each). Sequencing used whole blood. The sequence derives from an adult who was a healthcare worker with PCR-confirmed SARS-CoV-2 infection or an uninfected control (not recorded which). The chain's CDR3 is CAWTYPGGAYEQYF. The CDR3 coding sequence is TGTGCCTGGACCTACCCAGGGGGGGCCTACGAGCAGTACTTC. Complete variable domain (other parts from reference TRBV30 and TRBJ2-7): SQTIHQWPATLVQPVGSPLSLECTVEGTSNPNLYWYRQAAGRGLQLLFYSVGIGQISSEVPQNLSASRPQDRQFILSSKKLLLSDSGFYLCAWTYPGGAYEQYFGPGTRLTVT.